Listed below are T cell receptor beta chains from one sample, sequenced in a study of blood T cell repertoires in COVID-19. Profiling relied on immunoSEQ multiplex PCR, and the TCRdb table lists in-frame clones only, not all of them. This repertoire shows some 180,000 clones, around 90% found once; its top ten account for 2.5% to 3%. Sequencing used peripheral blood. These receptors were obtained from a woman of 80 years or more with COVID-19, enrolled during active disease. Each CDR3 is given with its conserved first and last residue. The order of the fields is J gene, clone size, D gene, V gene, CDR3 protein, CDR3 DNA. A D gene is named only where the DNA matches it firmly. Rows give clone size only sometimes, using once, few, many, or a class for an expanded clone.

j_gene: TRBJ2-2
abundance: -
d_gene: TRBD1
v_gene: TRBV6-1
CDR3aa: CASSEWGQGFTGELFF
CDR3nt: TGTGCCAGCAGTGAATGGGGACAGGGGTTCACCGGGGAGCTGTTTTTT

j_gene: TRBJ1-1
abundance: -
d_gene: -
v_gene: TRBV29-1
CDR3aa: CSAAPAGVTGNTEAFF
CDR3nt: TGCAGCGCTGCGCCCGCGGGGGTGACAGGGAACACTGAAGCTTTCTTT

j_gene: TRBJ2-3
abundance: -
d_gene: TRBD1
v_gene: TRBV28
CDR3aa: CASSQSGQARDTQYF
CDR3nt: TGTGCCAGCAGCCAATCGGGACAGGCGCGGGATACGCAGTATTTT

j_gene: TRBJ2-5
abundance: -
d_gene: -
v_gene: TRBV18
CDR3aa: CASSPRLQETQYF
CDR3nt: TGTGCCAGCTCACCACGACTACAAGAGACCCAGTACTTC

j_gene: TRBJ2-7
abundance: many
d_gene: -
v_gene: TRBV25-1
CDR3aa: CASSDNRQRAGYEQYF
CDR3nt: TGTGCCAGCAGTGATAATAGGCAGAGGGCGGGCTACGAGCAGTACTTC

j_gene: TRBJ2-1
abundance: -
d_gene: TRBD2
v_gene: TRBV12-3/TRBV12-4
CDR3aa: CASGIAGGDEQFF
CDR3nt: TGTGCCAGCGGCATAGCGGGAGGCGATGAGCAGTTCTTC

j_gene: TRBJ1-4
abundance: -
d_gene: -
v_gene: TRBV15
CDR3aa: CATSRGLTGANEKLFF
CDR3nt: TGTGCCACCAGCAGAGGGTTGACAGGAGCTAATGAAAAACTGTTTTTT

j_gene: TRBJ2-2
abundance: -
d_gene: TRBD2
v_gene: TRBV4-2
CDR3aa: CASSPMLAGGVTGELFF
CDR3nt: TGTGCCAGCAGCCCGATGTTAGCGGGAGGGGTCACCGGGGAGCTGTTTTTT

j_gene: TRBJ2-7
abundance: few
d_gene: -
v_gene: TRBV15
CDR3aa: CATSRARTTYEQYF
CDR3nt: TGTGCCACCAGCCGAGCGAGGACAACCTACGAGCAGTACTTC

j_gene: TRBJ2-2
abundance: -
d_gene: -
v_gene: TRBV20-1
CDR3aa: CSASGLIRRGNTGELFF
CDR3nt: TGCAGTGCTAGTGGCCTCATTCGGCGGGGGAACACCGGGGAGCTGTTTTTT

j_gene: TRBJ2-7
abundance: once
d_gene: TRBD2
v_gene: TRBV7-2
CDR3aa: CASSLVGFGTSYEQYF
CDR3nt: TGTGCCAGCAGCTTAGTAGGGTTCGGGACTAGCTACGAGCAGTACTTC

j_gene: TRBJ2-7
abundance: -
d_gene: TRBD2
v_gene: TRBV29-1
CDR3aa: CSVVVTSGLRYF
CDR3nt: TGCAGCGTTGTAGTGACTAGCGGGCTACGGTACTTC

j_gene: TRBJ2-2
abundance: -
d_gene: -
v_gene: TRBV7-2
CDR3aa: CASSRLAGELFF
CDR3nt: TGTGCCAGCAGCCGACTGGCGGGGGAGCTGTTTTTT

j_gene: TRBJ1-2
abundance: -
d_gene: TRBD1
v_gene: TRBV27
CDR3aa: CASSSTGVYGYTF
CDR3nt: TGTGCCAGCAGTTCAACAGGGGTCTATGGCTACACCTTC

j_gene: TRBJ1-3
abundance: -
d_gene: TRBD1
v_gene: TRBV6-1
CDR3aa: CASSEAGQLTGNTIYF
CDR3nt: TGTGCCAGCAGTGAAGCGGGACAGTTAACTGGAAACACCATATATTTT

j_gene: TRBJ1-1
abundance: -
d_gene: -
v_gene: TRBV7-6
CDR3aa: CASGPTGLNTEAFF
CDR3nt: TGTGCCAGCGGACCCACAGGGTTGAACACTGAAGCTTTCTTT

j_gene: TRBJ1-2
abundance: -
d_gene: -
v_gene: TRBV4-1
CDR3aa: CASSQGHSSLGGYTF
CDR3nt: TGCGCCAGCAGCCAAGGGCACAGTTCCTTGGGCGGCTACACCTTC

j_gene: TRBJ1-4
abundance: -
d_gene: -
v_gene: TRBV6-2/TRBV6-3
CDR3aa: CASSYTDRSNEKLFF
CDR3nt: TGTGCCAGCAGTTACACGGACAGATCTAATGAAAAACTGTTTTTT

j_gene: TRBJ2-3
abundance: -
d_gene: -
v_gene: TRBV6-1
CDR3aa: CASSEGPGTQYF
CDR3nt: TGTGCCAGCAGCGAAGGGCCCGGGACGCAGTATTTT

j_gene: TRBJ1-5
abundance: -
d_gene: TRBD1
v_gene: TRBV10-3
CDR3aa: CAISEYKGTGNQPQHF
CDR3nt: TGTGCCATCAGTGAGTATAAAGGGACAGGGAATCAGCCCCAGCATTTT

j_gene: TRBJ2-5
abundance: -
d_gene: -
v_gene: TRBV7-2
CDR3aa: CASSKGRGSDQETQYF
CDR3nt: TGTGCCAGCAGTAAGGGAAGGGGGTCGGATCAAGAGACCCAGTACTTC

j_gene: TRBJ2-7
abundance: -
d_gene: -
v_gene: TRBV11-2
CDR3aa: CASSPGGWSSYEQYF
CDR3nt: TGTGCCAGCAGCCCCGGGGGTTGGAGCTCCTACGAGCAGTACTTC

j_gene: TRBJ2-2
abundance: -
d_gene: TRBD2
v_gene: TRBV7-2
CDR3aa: CASSLTSGNTGELFF
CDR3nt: TGTGCCAGCAGCCTGACTAGCGGGAATACCGGGGAGCTGTTTTTT

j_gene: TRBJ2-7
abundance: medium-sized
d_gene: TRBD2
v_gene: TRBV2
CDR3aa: CASSELAGGPYEQYF
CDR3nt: TGTGCCAGCAGTGAACTAGCGGGAGGGCCTTACGAGCAGTACTTC

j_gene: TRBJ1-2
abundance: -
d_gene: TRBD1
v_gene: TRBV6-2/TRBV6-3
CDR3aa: CASSYDRDRDFYYGYTF
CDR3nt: TGTGCCAGCAGTTATGACCGGGACAGGGATTTTTACTATGGCTACACCTTC

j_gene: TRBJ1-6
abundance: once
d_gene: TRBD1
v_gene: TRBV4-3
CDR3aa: CASSQLDRGSPLHF
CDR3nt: TGCGCCAGCAGCCAATTGGACAGGGGTTCACCCCTCCACTTT

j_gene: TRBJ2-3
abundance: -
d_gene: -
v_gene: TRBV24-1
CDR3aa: CATEDINADTQYF
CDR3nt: TGTGCCACTGAGGACATAAACGCAGATACGCAGTATTTT

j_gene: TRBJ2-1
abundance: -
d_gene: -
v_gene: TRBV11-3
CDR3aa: CASSLGDSIYNEQFF
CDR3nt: TGTGCCAGCAGCTTAGGGGACTCTATCTACAATGAGCAGTTCTTC

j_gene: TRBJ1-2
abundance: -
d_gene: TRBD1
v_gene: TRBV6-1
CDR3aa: CASREGDSLGYTF
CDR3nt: TGTGCCAGCAGAGAAGGGGACAGCCTTGGCTACACCTTC

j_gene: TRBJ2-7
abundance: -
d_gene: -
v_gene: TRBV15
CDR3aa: CATSRPQGYEQYF
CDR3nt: TGTGCCACCAGCAGGCCTCAGGGTTACGAGCAGTACTTC

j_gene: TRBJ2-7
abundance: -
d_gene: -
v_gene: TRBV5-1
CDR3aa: CASSLGHSTYEQYF
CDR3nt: TGCGCCAGCAGCTTGGGACACTCGACCTACGAGCAGTACTTC

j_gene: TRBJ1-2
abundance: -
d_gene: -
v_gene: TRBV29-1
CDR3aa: CSVGAGEDYGYTF
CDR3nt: TGCAGCGTTGGGGCAGGGGAAGACTATGGCTACACCTTC

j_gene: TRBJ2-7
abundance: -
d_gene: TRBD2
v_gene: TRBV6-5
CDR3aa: CASSTLAGDFRRQYF
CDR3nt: TGTGCCAGCAGTACACTAGCGGGAGACTTTCGGCGGCAGTACTTC

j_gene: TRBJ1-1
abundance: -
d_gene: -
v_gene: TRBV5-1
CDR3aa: CASSLAGSRMNTEAFF
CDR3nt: TGCGCCAGCAGCTTGGCCGGAAGCAGGATGAACACTGAAGCTTTCTTT

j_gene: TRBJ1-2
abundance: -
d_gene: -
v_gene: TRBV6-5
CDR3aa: CASSSRSQASAYGYTF
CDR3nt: TGTGCCAGCAGTTCTCGCTCACAGGCTTCCGCCTATGGCTACACCTTC

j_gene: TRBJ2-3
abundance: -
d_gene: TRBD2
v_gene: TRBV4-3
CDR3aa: CASSQFSGSRTDTQYF
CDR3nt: TGCGCCAGCAGCCAGTTTAGCGGGAGTAGAACAGATACGCAGTATTTT

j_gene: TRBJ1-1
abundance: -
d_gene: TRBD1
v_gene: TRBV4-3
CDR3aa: CASSQDGTGGTEAFF
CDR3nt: TGCGCCAGCAGCCAAGATGGGACAGGGGGCACTGAAGCTTTCTTT

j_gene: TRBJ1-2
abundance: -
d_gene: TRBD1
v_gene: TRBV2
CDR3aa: CASSVTGGGDGYTF
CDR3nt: TGTGCCAGCAGTGTGACAGGGGGCGGAGATGGCTACACCTTC

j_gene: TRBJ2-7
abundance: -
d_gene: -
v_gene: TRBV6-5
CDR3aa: CASSYSRVEQYF
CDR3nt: TGTGCCAGCAGTTACAGCAGGGTCGAGCAGTACTTC

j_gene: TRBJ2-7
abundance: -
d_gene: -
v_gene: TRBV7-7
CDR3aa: CASSRGLSYEQYF
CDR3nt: TGTGCTAGCAGCCGAGGGCTATCATACGAGCAGTACTTC

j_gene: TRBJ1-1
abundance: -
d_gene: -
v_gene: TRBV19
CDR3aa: CASSPRTHIGTEAFF
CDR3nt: TGTGCCAGTAGTCCGCGGACACACATAGGGACTGAAGCTTTCTTT

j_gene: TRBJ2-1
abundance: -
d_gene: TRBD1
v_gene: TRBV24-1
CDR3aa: CATGTGGSYNEQFF
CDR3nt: TGTGCCACTGGGACAGGGGGCTCCTACAATGAGCAGTTCTTC

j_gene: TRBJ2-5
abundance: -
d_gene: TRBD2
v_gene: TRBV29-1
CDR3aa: CSAPTSGPETQYF
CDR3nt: TGCAGCGCTCCGACTAGCGGGCCGGAGACCCAGTACTTC

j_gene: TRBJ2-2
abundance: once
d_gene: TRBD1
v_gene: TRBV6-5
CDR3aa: CASRATGANTGELFF
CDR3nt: TGTGCCAGCAGAGCGACAGGGGCCAACACCGGGGAGCTGTTTTTT

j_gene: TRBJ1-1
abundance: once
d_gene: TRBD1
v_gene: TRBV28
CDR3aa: CASRQGGYTEAFF
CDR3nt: TGTGCCAGCAGACAGGGGGGATACACTGAAGCTTTCTTT